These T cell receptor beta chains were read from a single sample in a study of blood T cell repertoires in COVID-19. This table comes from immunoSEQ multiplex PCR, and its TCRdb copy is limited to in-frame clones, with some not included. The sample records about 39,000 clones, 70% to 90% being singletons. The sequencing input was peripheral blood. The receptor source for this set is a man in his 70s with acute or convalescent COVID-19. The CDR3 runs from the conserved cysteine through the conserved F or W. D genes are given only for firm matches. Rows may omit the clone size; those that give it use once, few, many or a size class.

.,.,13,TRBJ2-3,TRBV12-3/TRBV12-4,TGTGCCAGCAGGAGCGGTTTCACAGATACGCAGTATTTT,CASRSGFTDTQYF
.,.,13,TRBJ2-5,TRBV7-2,TGTGCCAGCAGCTTAGGTAGCCTGGAGACCCAGTACTTC,CASSLGSLETQYF
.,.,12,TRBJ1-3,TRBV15,TGTGCCACCAGCATCCCGGGAAACACCATATATTTT,CATSIPGNTIYF
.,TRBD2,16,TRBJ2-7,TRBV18,TGTGCCAGCTCACGGGGACTAGCGGGGAACTCCTACGAGCAGTACTTC,CASSRGLAGNSYEQYF
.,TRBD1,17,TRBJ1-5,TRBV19,TGTGCCAGTAGTATAGTAGAGAGGGACAGGGGAGTCCGGCCCCAGCATTTT,CASSIVERDRGVRPQHF
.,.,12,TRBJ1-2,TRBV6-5,TGTGCCAGCAGGGCCAGGGGCGACGGCTACACCTTC,CASRARGDGYTF
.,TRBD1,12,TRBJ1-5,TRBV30,TGTGCCCTGGGACAGAGCAATCAGCCCCAGCATTTT,CALGQSNQPQHF
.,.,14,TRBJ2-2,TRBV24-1,TGTGCCACCAAGCCCCCGTTGGACACCGGGGAGCTGTTTTTT,CATKPPLDTGELFF
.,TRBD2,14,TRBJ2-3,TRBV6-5,TGTGCCAGTGAGAGTAGCGGGGGCACAGATACGCAGTATTTT,CASESSGGTDTQYF
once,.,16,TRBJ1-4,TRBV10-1,TGCGCCAGCGACGGGTGGTGGGGCAGCATTAATGAAAAACTGTTTTTT,CASDGWWGSINEKLFF
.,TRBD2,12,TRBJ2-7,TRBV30,TGTGCCTGGAGTGTACGGGGGGACGAGCAGTACTTC,CAWSVRGDEQYF
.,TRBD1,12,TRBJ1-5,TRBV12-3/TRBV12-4,TGTGCCAGCAGTTTGGTACAGGGGACCCAGCATTTT,CASSLVQGTQHF
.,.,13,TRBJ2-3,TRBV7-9,TGTGCCAGCAGCCTAAGTGGCGGAGATACGCAGTATTTT,CASSLSGGDTQYF
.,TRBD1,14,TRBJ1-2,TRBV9,TGTGCCAGCAGCGTAGCCGGACAGGTCGATGGCTACACCTTC,CASSVAGQVDGYTF
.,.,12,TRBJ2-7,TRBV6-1,TGTGCCAGCAGTGAAACTATCCCCGGGCAGTACTTC,CASSETIPGQYF
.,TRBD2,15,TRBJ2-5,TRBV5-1,TGCGCCAGCAGCTTCGTAGCGGGGTACCAAGAGACCCAGTACTTC,CASSFVAGYQETQYF
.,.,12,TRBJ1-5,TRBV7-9,TGTGCCAGCAGCCGAGACTCGCAGCCCCAGCATTTT,CASSRDSQPQHF
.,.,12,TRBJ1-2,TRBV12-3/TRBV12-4,TGTGCCAGCAGCCAGCGTAACTATGGCTACACCTTC,CASSQRNYGYTF
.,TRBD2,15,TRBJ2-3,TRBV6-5,TGTGCCAGCAGGCGACTAGCGGGACTCACAGATACGCAGTATTTT,CASRRLAGLTDTQYF
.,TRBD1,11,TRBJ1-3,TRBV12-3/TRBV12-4,TGTGCCAGCAGTTTAGCGGCGGGGACAGCTTTT,CASSLAAGTAF
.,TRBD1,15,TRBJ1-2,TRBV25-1,TGTGCCAGCAGTCTCGGGACAGCGCTAAACTATGGCTACACCTTC,CASSLGTALNYGYTF
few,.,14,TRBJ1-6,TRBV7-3,TGTGCCAGCAGCCGACAGGCGAATAATTCACCCCTCCACTTT,CASSRQANNSPLHF
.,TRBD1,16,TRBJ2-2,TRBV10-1,TGCGCCAGCAGCCAACTCCGGACAGGGGGCTCCGGGGAGCTGTTTTTT,CASSQLRTGGSGELFF
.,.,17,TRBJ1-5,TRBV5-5,TGTGCCAGCAGCTCGACGACAGGACAGTATAGCAATCAGCCCCAGCATTTT,CASSSTTGQYSNQPQHF
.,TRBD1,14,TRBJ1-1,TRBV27,TGTGCCAGCAGTTTAAGTCGGACAGGCACTGAAGCTTTCTTT,CASSLSRTGTEAFF
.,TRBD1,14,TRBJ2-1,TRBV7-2,TGTGCCAGCAGCGATTACAGGGGGATCGGTGAGCAGTTCTTC,CASSDYRGIGEQFF
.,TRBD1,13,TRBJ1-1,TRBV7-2,TGTGCCAGCAGACCTGGGACAGGTGGAAGAGCTTTCTTT,CASRPGTGGRAFF
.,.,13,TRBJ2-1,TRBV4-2,TGTGCCAGCAGCCAAGATCCCGGGGGGCAACAGTTCTTC,CASSQDPGGQQFF
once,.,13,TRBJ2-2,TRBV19,TGTGCCAGTCATGGACAGCCCACCGGGGAGCTGTTTTTT,CASHGQPTGELFF
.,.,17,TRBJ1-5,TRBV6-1,TGTGCCAGCAGTGAACGGACAGTTGGGGTTGGCAATCAGCCCCAGCATTTT,CASSERTVGVGNQPQHF
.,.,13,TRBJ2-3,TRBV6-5,TGTGCCAGCAGACTACCCCCCACAGATACGCAGTATTTT,CASRLPPTDTQYF
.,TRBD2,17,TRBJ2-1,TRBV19,TGTGCCAGTAGTACCCTCCTAGGCGGGGGGGGATACAATGAGCAGTTCTTC,CASSTLLGGGGYNEQFF
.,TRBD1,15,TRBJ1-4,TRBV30,TGTGCCTGGTCTAATCGGGGGACAGGGGACGAAAAACTGTTTTTT,CAWSNRGTGDEKLFF
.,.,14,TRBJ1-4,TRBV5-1,.,CASSFGPGGEKLFF
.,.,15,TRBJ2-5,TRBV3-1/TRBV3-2,TGTGCCAGCAGCCAAGGCGGCGGGGCGGGGGAGACCCAGTACTTC,CASSQGGGAGETQYF
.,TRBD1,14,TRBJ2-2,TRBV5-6,TGTGCCAGCAGATTGGGACAGGGCACCGGGGAGCTGTTTTTT,CASRLGQGTGELFF
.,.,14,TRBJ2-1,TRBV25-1,TGTGCCAGCAGTGATAACCAGATCTACAATGAGCAGTTCTTC,CASSDNQIYNEQFF
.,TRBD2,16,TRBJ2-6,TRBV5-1,TGCGCCAGCACCAGGGAGGGAAGCTCTGGGGCCAACGTCCTGACTTTC,CASTREGSSGANVLTF
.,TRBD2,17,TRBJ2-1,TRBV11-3,TGTGCCAGCAGCTTCCGGACTAGCGGGAGGGCCTACAATGAGCAGTTCTTC,CASSFRTSGRAYNEQFF
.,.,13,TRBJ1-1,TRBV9,TGTGCCAGCAGCGTTCAGGGGAACACTGAAGCTTTCTTT,CASSVQGNTEAFF
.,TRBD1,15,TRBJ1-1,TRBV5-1,TGCGCCAGCAGCGCGGACAGGGGGTTGAACACTGAAGCTTTCTTT,CASSADRGLNTEAFF
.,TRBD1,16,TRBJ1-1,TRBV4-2,TGTGCCAGCAGCCAAGGCCAGGGGGCGTTGGACACTGAAGCTTTCTTT,CASSQGQGALDTEAFF
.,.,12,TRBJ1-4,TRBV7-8,TGTGCCAGCAGCCTTCCGGATGAAAAACTGTTTTTT,CASSLPDEKLFF
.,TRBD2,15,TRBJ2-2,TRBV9,TGTGCCAGCAGATTCAGTTCGGGGGGAGACGGGGAGCTGTTTTTT,CASRFSSGGDGELFF
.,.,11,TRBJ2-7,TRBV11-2,TGTGCCAGCAGCTTAGTGCGGGAGCAGTACTTC,CASSLVREQYF
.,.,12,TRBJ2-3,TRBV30,TGTGCCTGGAGTTCGGGGTTGGATACGCAGTATTTT,CAWSSGLDTQYF
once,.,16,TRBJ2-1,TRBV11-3,TGTGCCAGCAGCTTAGGGAGGAAAAGCGGAAACAATGAGCAGTTCTTC,CASSLGRKSGNNEQFF
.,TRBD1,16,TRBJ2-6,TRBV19,TGTGCCAGTACCCGGGACAGGGAGCCTGGGGCCAACGTCCTGACTTTC,CASTRDREPGANVLTF
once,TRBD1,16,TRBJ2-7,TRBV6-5,TGTGCCAGCAGTTACTCCGGGACAGGGGGGTCCTACGAGCAGTACTTC,CASSYSGTGGSYEQYF
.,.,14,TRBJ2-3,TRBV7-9,TGTGCCAGCAGCTTATATGTAACGGTAGATACGCAGTATTTT,CASSLYVTVDTQYF